Here is one T cell receptor (beta chain) with its context. Data came from immunoSEQ multiplex PCR; TCRdb stores just in-frame clones and leaves some out. The sample has about 220,000 clones; about 81% are singletons. The data were taken from a study of blood T cell repertoires in COVID-19. The J segment lost 6 bases and the V segment lost 4 bases, leaving 6 bases of the junction unmatched. The CDR3 spans 15 residues. The germline V gene has CDR1 SEHNR and CDR2 FQNEAQ (reference sequence). Sequencing was performed on peripheral blood. The TCR originated in a woman in her 70s with COVID-19, enrolled during active disease. The V gene is TRBV7-9, the J gene TRBJ1-4; 9 nucleotides agree with TRBD1. CDR3 in DNA: TGTGCCAGCAGCTCAAGACAGGGGGTGGATGAAAAACTGTTTTTT. Translating it yields CASSSRQGVDEKLFF.